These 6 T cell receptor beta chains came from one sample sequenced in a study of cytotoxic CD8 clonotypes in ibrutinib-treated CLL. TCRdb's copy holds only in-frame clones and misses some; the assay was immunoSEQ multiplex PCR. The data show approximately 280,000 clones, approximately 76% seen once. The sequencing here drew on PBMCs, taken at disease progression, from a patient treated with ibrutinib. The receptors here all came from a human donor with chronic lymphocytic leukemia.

In DNA form, the CDR3 reads TGCGCCAGCAGCTTCAAGGGAGGGGAAGAGACCCAGTACTTC. Protein product: CASSFKGGEETQYF. This chain links TRBV5-1 with TRBJ2-5; 7 bases are a match to TRBD2. Germline values: CDR1 SGHRS, CDR2 YFSETQ. V dropped 2 bases and J dropped 3; count of bases not matched to a gene: 4. CDR3 size: 14 residues.

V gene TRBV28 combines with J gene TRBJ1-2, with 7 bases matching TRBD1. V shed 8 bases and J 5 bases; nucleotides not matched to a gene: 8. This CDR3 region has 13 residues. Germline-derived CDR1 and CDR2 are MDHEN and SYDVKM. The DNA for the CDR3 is TGTGCCAGCGGGAGACAGGGAGGTTATGGCTACACCTTC. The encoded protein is CASGRQGGYGYTF.

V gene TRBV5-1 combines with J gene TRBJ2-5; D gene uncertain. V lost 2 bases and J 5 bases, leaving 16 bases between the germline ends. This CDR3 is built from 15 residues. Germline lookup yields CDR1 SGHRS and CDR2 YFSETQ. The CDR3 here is CASSLLANHGETQYF. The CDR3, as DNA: TGCGCCAGCAGCTTATTGGCCAACCATGGGGAGACCCAGTACTTC.

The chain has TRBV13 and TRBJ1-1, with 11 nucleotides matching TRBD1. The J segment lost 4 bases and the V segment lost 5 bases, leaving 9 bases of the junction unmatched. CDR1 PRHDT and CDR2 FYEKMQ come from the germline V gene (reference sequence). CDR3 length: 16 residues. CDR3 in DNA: TGTGCCAGCAGCACCCATGGACAGGGGGCAGCCACTGAAGCTTTCTTT. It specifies CASSTHGQGAATEAFF.

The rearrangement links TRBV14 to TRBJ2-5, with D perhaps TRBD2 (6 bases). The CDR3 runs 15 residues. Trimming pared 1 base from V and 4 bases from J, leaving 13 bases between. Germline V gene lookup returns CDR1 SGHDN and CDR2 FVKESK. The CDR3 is CASSQARVEGETQYF. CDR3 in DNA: TGTGCCAGCAGCCAAGCCAGGGTGGAGGGAGAGACCCAGTACTTC.

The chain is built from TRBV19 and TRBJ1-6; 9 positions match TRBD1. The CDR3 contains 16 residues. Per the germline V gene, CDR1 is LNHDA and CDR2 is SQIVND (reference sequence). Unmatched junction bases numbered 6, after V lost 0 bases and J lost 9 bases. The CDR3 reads CASSIDRGTGSSPLHF. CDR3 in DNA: TGTGCCAGTAGTATAGATCGAGGGACAGGGAGTTCACCCCTCCACTTT.